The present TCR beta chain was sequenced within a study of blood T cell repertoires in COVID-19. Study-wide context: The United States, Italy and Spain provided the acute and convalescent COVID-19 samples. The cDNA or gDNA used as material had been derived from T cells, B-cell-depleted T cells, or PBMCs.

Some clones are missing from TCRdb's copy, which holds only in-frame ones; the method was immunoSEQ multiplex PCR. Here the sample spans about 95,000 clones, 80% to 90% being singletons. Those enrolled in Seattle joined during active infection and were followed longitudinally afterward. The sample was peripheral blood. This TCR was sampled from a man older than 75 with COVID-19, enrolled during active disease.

In DNA, the CDR3 is TGTGCCAGCAGCGTGGGACTAGCGGGCTACAATGAGCAGTTCTTC. Its protein is CASSVGLAGYNEQFF. V usage is TRBV5-6 and J usage is TRBJ2-1; 12 bases match TRBD2. CDR1 is SGHDT and CDR2 is YYEEEE in the germline V gene. V was pared by 4 bases and J by 3 bases, with 2 bases of the junction left unmatched. The CDR3 runs 15 residues.